Reported below is one T cell receptor (beta chain). Per the germline V gene, CDR1 is MNHNY and CDR2 is SVGAGI (reference sequence). Trimming removed 6 bases from V and 0 bases from J, with 8 bases in between. This CDR3 has 13 residues. The source of the sample is a study of blood T cell repertoires in COVID-19. Across the study: Specimens from acute and convalescent COVID-19 originated in the United States, Italy and Spain. The analysed material was cDNA or gDNA that came from T cells, B-cell-depleted T cells, or PBMCs.

Original handling: Nucleated cell counts were estimated from reference gene primer amplification. Data came from immunoSEQ multiplex PCR; TCRdb stores just in-frame clones and leaves some out. The V and J calls and clone size come from that table; D and trimming were worked out from the DNA. The sample lists roughly 100,000 clones, approximately 84% occurring once. V is TRBV6-6 and J is TRBJ2-5; D may be TRBD2 (6 bases). The sequencing input was peripheral blood. This sequence originates from a man aged 35-49 years with active or convalescent COVID-19. CDR3 sequence (DNA): TGTGCCAGCAGCCGCGGGGACCAAGAGACCCAGTACTTC. Its translation is CASSRGDQETQYF.